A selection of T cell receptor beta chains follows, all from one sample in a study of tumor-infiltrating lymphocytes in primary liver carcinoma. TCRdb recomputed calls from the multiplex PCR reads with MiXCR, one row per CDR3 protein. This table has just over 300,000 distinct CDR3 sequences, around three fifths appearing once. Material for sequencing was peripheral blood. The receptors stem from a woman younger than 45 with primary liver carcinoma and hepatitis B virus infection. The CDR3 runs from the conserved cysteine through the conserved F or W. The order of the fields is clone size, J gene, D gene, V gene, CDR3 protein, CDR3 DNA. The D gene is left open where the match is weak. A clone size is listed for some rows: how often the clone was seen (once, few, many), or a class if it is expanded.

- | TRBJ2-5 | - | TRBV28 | CASKDGQETQYF | TGTGCCAGCAAGGACGGTCAAGAGACCCAGTACTTC
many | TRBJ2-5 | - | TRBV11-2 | CASSWKAETQYF | TGTGCCAGCAGCTGGAAGGCCGAGACCCAGTACTTC
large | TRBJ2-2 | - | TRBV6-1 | CASSETLPGGAANTGELFF | TGTGCCAGCAGTGAAACCCTTCCCGGGGGCGCCGCGAACACCGGGGAGCTGTTTTTT
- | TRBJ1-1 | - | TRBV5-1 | CASSHREDTEAFF | TGCGCCAGCAGCCACCGGGAGGACACTGAAGCTTTCTTT
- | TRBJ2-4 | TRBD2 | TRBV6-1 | CASTSGIMNIQYF | TGTGCCAGCACTAGCGGGATCATGAACATTCAGTACTTC
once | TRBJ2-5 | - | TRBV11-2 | CASSVPGLVGQETQYF | TGTGCCAGCAGCGTACCCGGGCTAGTGGGCCAAGAGACCCAGTATTTC
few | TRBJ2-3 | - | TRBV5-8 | CASSFLSTDTQYF | TGTGCCAGCTCGTTCCTGTCCACAGATACGCAGTATTTT
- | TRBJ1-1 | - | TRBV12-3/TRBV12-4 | CASSLIPGPPSF | TGTGCCAGCAGTTTGATCCCGGGACCGCCGAGCTTT
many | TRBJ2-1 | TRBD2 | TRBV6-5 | CASSVGPREGQNEQFF | TGTGCCAGCAGTGTGGGGCCGCGGGAGGGCCAAAATGAGCAGTTCTTC
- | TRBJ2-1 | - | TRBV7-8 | CASSQRGAVSYNEQFF | TGTGCCAGCAGCCAGAGGGGAGCTGTCTCCTACAATGAGCAGTTCTTC
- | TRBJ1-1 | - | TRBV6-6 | CASSYNPGGPNTEAFF | TGTGCCAGCAGTTATAATCCGGGAGGACCGAACACTGAAGCTTTCTTT
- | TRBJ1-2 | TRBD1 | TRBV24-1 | CATSDNSRDSYGYTF | TGTGCCACCAGTGATAACTCCCGGGACAGTTATGGCTACACCTTC
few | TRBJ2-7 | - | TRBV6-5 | CASSYGGEGRSYEQYF | TGTGCCAGCAGTTACGGAGGAGAGGGAAGGTCCTACGAGCAGTACTTC
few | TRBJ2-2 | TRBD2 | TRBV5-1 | CASSLVGTSYTGELFF | TGCGCCAGCAGCTTGGTTGGGACTAGCTATACCGGGGAGCTGTTTTTT
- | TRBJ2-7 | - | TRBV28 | CASSRNFYEQYF | TGTGCCAGCAGTAGGAACTTTTACGAGCAGTACTTC
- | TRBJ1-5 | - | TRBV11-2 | CASSDWGNQPQHF | TGTGCCAGCAGTGATTGGGGCAATCAGCCCCAGCATTTT
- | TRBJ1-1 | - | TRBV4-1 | CASSQAKGAVAGGAFF | TGCGCCAGCAGTCAAGCTAAAGGGGCGGTCGCAGGTGGGGCTTTCTTT
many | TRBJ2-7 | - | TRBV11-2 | CASSLRTQYEQYF | TGTGCCAGCAGCTTGAGGACTCAATACGAGCAGTACTTC
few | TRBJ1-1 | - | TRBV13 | CASSLEGGMAFF | TGTGCCAGCAGCTTGGAGGGGGGCATGGCTTTCTTT
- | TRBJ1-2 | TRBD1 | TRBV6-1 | CASGEVTGAGGYTF | TGTGCCAGCGGTGAAGTAACAGGGGCTGGCGGCTACACCTTC
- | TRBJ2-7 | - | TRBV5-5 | CASSLVPDQWAYEQYF | TGTGCCAGCAGCTTGGTTCCTGACCAATGGGCCTACGAGCAGTACTTC
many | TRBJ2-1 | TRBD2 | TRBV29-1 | CSVPQAGGPGDEQFF | TGCAGCGTTCCTCAAGCGGGAGGGCCCGGCGATGAGCAGTTCTTC
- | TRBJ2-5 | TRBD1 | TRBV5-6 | CASSTGQGQETQYF | TGTGCCAGCAGCACAGGACAGGGGCAAGAGACCCAGTACTTC
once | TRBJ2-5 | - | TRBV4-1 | CASSLSLEQGTQYF | TGCGCCAGCAGCCTTTCTCTAGAGCAAGGGACCCAGTACTTC
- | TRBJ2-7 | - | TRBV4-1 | CASSQGETSAYEQYF | TGCGCCAGCAGCCAAGGCGAGACTAGTGCCTACGAGCAGTACTTC
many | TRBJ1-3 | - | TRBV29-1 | CSVDGQSSGNTIYF | TGCAGCGTTGACGGACAGTCCTCTGGAAACACCATATATTTT
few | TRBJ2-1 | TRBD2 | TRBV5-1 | CASSLPREPEYNEQFF | TGCGCCAGCAGCTTACCGCGGGAGCCCGAATACAATGAGCAGTTCTTC
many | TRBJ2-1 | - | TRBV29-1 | CSGWGGKRGNEQFF | TGCAGCGGGTGGGGGGGCAAAAGGGGCAATGAGCAGTTCTTC
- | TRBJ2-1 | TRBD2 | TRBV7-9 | CASSSTSGYNEQFF | TGTGCCAGCAGCTCGACTAGCGGATACAATGAGCAGTTCTTC
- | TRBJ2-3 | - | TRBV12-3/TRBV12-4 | CASTSGVITDTQYF | TGTGCCAGCACTTCAGGGGTAATCACAGATACGCAGTATTTT
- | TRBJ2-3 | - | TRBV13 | CASSNGLGGDTQYF | TGTGCCAGCAGCAACGGACTAGGGGGGGATACGCAGTATTTT
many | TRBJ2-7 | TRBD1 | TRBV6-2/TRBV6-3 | CASSYSTSDRGSNEQYF | TGTGCCAGCAGTTACTCGACAAGCGACAGGGGCAGCAACGAGCAGTACTTC
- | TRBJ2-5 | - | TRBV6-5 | CASSMTEDQETQYF | TGTGCCAGCAGTATGACAGAGGACCAAGAGACCCAGTACTTC
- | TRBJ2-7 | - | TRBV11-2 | CASRGPASYEQYF | TGTGCCAGCAGGGGACCAGCGTCCTACGAGCAGTACTTC
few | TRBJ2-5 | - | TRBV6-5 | CASRRTDSQETQYF | TGTGCCAGCAGACGAACGGACAGCCAAGAGACCCAGTACTTC
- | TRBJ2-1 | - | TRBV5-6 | CASSDPEQISSYNEQFF | TGTGCCAGCAGCGACCCAGAGCAGATAAGCTCCTACAATGAGCAGTTCTTC
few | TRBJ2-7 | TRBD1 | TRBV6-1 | CASSENRGPYEQYF | TGTGCCAGCAGTGAAAACAGGGGCCCCTACGAGCAGTACTTC
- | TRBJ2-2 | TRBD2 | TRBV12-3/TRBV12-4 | CASTPGLAGCTGELFF | TGTGCCAGCACCCCTGGACTAGCGGGATGCACCGGGGAGCTGTTTTTT
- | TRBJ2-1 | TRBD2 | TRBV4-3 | CASSQDMGLAGGNEQFF | TGCGCCAGCAGCCAAGATATGGGGCTAGCGGGAGGTAATGAGCAGTTCTTC
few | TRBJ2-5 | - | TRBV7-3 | CASSLTPGRGETQYF | TGTGCCAGCAGCTTAACGCCAGGGCGGGGAGAGACCCAGTACTTC
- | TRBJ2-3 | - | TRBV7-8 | CASRLQWTDTQYF | TGTGCCAGCAGACTCCAGTGGACAGATACGCAGTATTTC
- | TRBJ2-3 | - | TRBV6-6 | CASSRSDTQYF | TGTGCCAGCAGTCGTTCAGATACGCAGTATTTT
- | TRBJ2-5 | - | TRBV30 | CAWSLNGETQYF | TGTGCCTGGAGCCTAAATGGGGAGACCCAGTACTTC
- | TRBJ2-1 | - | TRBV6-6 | CASSYTFGYNERFF | TGTGCCAGCAGTTACACTTTTGGTTACAATGAGCGGTTCTTC
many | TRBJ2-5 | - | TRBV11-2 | CASSLASEPQGQYF | TGTGCCAGCAGCTTAGCTAGCGAGCCCCAGGGGCAGTACTTC
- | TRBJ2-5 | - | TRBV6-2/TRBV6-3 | CASALSGAQETQYF | TGTGCCAGCGCTCTCAGCGGAGCTCAAGAGACCCAGTACTTC
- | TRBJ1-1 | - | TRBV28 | CASTEGRNTEAFF | TGTGCCAGCACGGAGGGCCGCAACACTGAAGCTTTCTTT
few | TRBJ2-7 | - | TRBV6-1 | CASTRTGSPTEQYF | TGTGCCAGCACTAGAACAGGGTCCCCCACCGAGCAGTACTTC
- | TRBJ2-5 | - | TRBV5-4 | CANRKGRKQETQYF | TGTGCCAACAGAAAGGGCAGGAAACAAGAGACCCAGTACTTC
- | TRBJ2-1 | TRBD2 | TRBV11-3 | CASSFLTSRRRLANEQLF | TGTGCCAGCAGCTTTTTGACTAGCAGGAGAAGGTTGGCGAATGAGCAGCTCTTC
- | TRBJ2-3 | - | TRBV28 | CASRTHGDTQYF | TGTGCCAGCAGAACCCACGGAGATACGCAGTATTTT
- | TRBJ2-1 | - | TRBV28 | CASRLIGGKVDEQFF | TGTGCCAGCAGGCTAATAGGCGGGAAAGTGGATGAGCAGTTCTTC
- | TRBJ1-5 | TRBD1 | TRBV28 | CASKGTGWDQPQHF | TGTGCCAGCAAGGGGACAGGGTGGGATCAGCCCCAGCATTTT
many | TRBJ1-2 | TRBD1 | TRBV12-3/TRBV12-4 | CASSADRVKGYTF | TGTGCCAGCAGTGCGGACAGGGTGAAGGGCTACACCTTC